The 12 T cell receptor beta chains below come from one sample, sequenced in a study of spatial heterogeneity in lung cancer. These TCRs are of unknown antigen specificity. TCRdb reprocessed the 5' RACE reads via MiXCR and lists one record per CDR3 protein. The sample carries around 7,500 distinct CDR3 sequences, 10% to 15% recorded once. Stated time point: sample taken at primary tumor resection. General observations from the study: For expanded intratumoral alpha and beta TCRs, counts tracked tumor mutation counts.

The sample in question was lung tumor tissue, obtained at surgery. Receptor source: a male donor with early-stage non-small cell lung cancer.

This clonotype has a count of ten or more. The chain employs TRBV11-3 and TRBJ2-3; TRBD1 matches at 12 bases. CDR1 is SGHNT and CDR2 is YENEEA in the germline V gene. Unmatched junction bases numbered 6, after V lost 8 bases and J lost 6 bases. The CDR3 has 14 residues. Here the CDR3 reads CASSGQGAPDTQYF. The CDR3 DNA reads as TGTGCCAGCTCGGGACAGGGGGCACCCGATACGCAGTATTTT. Based on the CDR3 plus reference TRBV11-3 and TRBJ2-3, the full variable domain is EAGVVQSPRYKIIEKKQPVAFWCNPISGHNTLYWYLQNLGQGPELLIRYENEEAVDDSQLPKDRFSAERLKGVDSTLKIQPAELGDSAVYLCASSGQGAPDTQYFGPGTRLTVL.

This clonotype was picked up many times. The genes are TRBV27 and TRBJ2-6; D is unclear. V was cut by 3 bases and J by 0 bases, with 12 bases left in between. This CDR3 has 17 residues. Germline V gene sequence: CDR1 MNHEY, CDR2 SMNVEV (reference sequence). This CDR3 reads CASSFLVSSSGANVLTF. Written as DNA, the CDR3 is TGTGCCAGCAGTTTTTTGGTCAGTAGCTCTGGGGCCAACGTCCTGACTTTC.

This clonotype is medium-sized within its sample. This sequence joins TRBV20-1 and TRBJ2-1, with 8 bases identical to TRBD2. V shed 0 bases and J 8 bases; nucleotides not matched to a gene: 6. Germline lookup yields CDR1 DFQATT and CDR2 SNEGSKA (reference sequence). The CDR3 runs 14 residues. The CDR3 DNA sequence: TGCAGTGCTAGAGATCTGCGGGGGGTGGATGAGCAGTTCTTC. Protein sequence: CSARDLRGVDEQFF.

This clonotype came up many times. The chain is built from TRBV2 and TRBJ2-3; 13 bases align to TRBD2. This CDR3 contains 14 residues. The J segment lost 4 bases and the V segment lost 7 bases, leaving 2 bases of the junction unmatched. Germline lookup yields CDR1 SNHLY and CDR2 FYNNEI. The CDR3 DNA reads TGTGCCAGCAAGACTAGCGGGAGGTCAGATACGCAGTATTTT. This encodes CASKTSGRSDTQYF.

There are many counts of this clonotype. The chain is built from TRBV5-1 and TRBJ2-5; tentatively, D is TRBD1 or TRBD2 (5 bases each). V lost 2 bases and J lost 5, with 7 bases in between. This CDR3 region has 12 residues. From germline, CDR1 is SGHRS and CDR2 YFSETQ. The CDR3 DNA reads as TGCGCCAGCAGCTTTGAGGGGGAGACCCAGTACTTC. This codes for CASSFEGETQYF. The variable domain in full, completed from reference TRBV5-1 and TRBJ2-5, reads KAGVTQTPRYLIKTRGQQVTLSCSPISGHRSVSWYQQTPGQGLQFLFEYFSETQRNKGNFPGRFSGRQFSNSRSEMNVSTLELGDSALYLCASSFEGETQYFGPGTRLLVL.

This clonotype was seen ten or more times. The J gene is TRBJ1-1, the V gene TRBV6-5; 7 bases match TRBD1. This CDR3 contains 14 residues. J gave up 7 bases and V 6 bases, and 11 bases lay outside the gene matches. Germline V gives CDR1 MNHEY, CDR2 SVGAGI. DNA for the CDR3: TGTGCCAGCAGGGCAGGGGGTGCCAGAGTTGAAGCTTTCTTT. It is translated as CASRAGGARVEAFF.

By share of the sample, this clonotype is medium-sized. This chain uses TRBV7-9 with TRBJ1-2; D uncertain. Germline CDR1 reads SEHNR; CDR2 reads FQNEAQ (reference sequence). The ends were cut back, 7 bases at V and 4 bases at J, with 13 bases in the middle. This CDR3 spans 13 amino acids. The CDR3 protein is CASNNFGFYGYTF. The DNA for the CDR3 is TGTGCCAGCAACAACTTCGGGTTCTATGGCTACACCTTC.

This clonotype was seen many times. The chain employs TRBV20-1 and TRBJ1-5, with 7 bases matching TRBD1. The V and J ends lost 1 base and 4 bases, in that order; junction bases with no gene match: 7. CDR1 is DFQATT, CDR2 SNEGSKA, per germline (reference sequence). This CDR3 is 15 amino acids long. Written as DNA, the CDR3 is TGCAGTGCTAGAGTAAGCAGGGGGGTTAATCAGCCCCAGCATTTT. Encoded protein: CSARVSRGVNQPQHF.

At least ten counts were recorded for this clonotype. The rearrangement links TRBV7-9 to TRBJ2-1, with 8 bases that match TRBD2. The CDR3 has 12 residues. In germline, CDR1 is SEHNR, CDR2 FQNEAQ (reference sequence). Trimming took 5 bases from V and 9 from J; bases not matched to a gene: 3. The DNA for the CDR3 is TGTGCCAGCAGCCTTAGCGGGGTTGAGCAGTTCTTC. Translated, it gives CASSLSGVEQFF.

This clonotype was detected many times. The CDR3 DNA is TGCGCCAGCAGCCAAGCGGACAGGGAAGGGGAGGAAGCTTTCTTT. Translation: CASSQADREGEEAFF. The V call is TRBV4-1, the J call TRBJ1-1, with 8 bases lining up with TRBD1. V gave up 1 base and J gave up 8 bases; unmatched junction bases: 9. Per germline, CDR1 MGHRA and CDR2 YSYEKL. The CDR3 is 15 amino acids.

This clonotype qualifies as medium-sized. J is TRBJ2-3 and V is TRBV9; D call uncertain. The germline V gene has CDR1 SGDLS and CDR2 YYNGEE. V lost 4 bases to trimming and J lost 3 bases, with 15 bases between them. The CDR3 runs 15 residues. Here the CDR3 DNA reads TGTGCCAGCAGCCCTGGGTCCCTAGTTACAGATACGCAGTATTTT. This encodes CASSPGSLVTDTQYF.

The table lists this clonotype with many counts. The chain couples TRBV6-6 to TRBJ2-4; tentatively, D is TRBD2 (6 bases). Between the trimmed V and J ends, which lost 2 bases and 0 bases, there was a span of 23 bases. Germline CDR1 and CDR2: MNHNY and SVGAGI (reference sequence). The CDR3 spans 20 residues. The CDR3 is CASSYPLGGDFLLAKNIQYF. In nucleotides, the CDR3 is TGTGCCAGCAGTTACCCTCTTGGCGGGGACTTCCTGTTAGCCAAAAACATTCAGTACTTC.